The 17 T cell receptor beta chains reported below all come from one sample, sequenced in a study of T cell clonality in common variable immunodeficiency (dated by TCRdb to between 2014 and 2016). Libraries came from the immunoSEQ multiplex PCR assay. Sourced from immuneACCESS, this table was stored by TCRdb with only in-frame sequences that have V and J called. A share of the clones is absent; for the studies checked, an unresolved V gene accounts for under half, and the remainder has no known explanation. The table for this sample lists approximately 52,000 clones, none of them counted only once. More than 3% of the sample is taken by the ten largest. The sequenced sample consisted of peripheral blood mononuclear cells. Receptors originate from a person aged 18 to 70 in good health.

This clone was recorded many times. The CDR3 goes on 3 residues after the read ends, and that part is filled in from the germline J gene. This chain links TRBV2 with TRBJ2-5; 9 bases map to TRBD1. Germline CDR1 SNHLY, CDR2 FYNNEI. The CDR3 has 15 amino acids. Trimming cost V 5 bases and J 4 bases; bases outside gene matches: 8. CDR3 bases read: TGTGCCAGCAGTCCACAGGGGGCGTTTGGAGAGACC. Its translation is CASSPQGAFGET. The CDR3 in its entirety is CASSPQGAFGETQYF.

This clone has a count of ten or more. The CDR3 end lies 3 residues beyond the end of the read and is filled in from the germline J gene. The chain uses TRBV7-8 and TRBJ1-5, with D unclear. The CDR3 is 17 residues long. V was pared by 2 bases and J by 0 bases, with 14 bases between. CDR1 and CDR2 (germline): SGHVS, FQNEAQ. CDR3 DNA (partial): TGTGCCAGCAGCTTAAGGGCAGGTCCGTATAGCAATCAGCCC. Its protein is CASSLRAGPYSNQP. The CDR3 in full is CASSLRAGPYSNQPQHF.

This clone showed up just a few times. The read ends 3 residues early relative to the CDR3; the germline J gene fills the gap. This chain connects TRBV7-9 to TRBJ2-5; TRBD2 agrees at 10 bases. This CDR3 has 15 residues. Germline-derived CDR1 and CDR2 are SEHNR and FQNEAQ (reference sequence). The CDR3 DNA, read in part, is TGTGCCAGCAGCAGCGGACTAGCGGATACAGATACC. It codes for CASSSGLADTDT. The whole CDR3 region reads CASSSGLADTDTQYF.

A remark on this clone: Read sequence stops 3 residues before the CDR3 end, and the germline J gene provides the missing end. The same CDR3 can be traced to other DNA sequences in this sample. V usage is TRBV19 and J usage is TRBJ1-2; TRBD1 is a possible D gene (6 bases). Trimming pared 5 bases from V and 2 bases from J, leaving 18 bases between. The CDR3 runs to 16 residues. Germline V gives CDR1 LNHDA, CDR2 SQIVND (reference sequence). Incomplete CDR3 DNA: TGTGCCAGTAGTCTGCAACAGGGCTCGAAGAACTATGGC. Translated: CASSLQQGSKNYG. The entire CDR3 protein reads CASSLQQGSKNYGYTF.

The sample holds many counts of this clone. The CDR3 goes on 3 residues after the read ends, and that part is filled in from the germline J gene. This chain joins TRBV7-9 and TRBJ1-2; the match to TRBD1 covers 7 bases. Germline CDR1 reads SEHNR; CDR2 reads FQNEAQ (reference sequence). The CDR3 extends over 14 amino acids. V lost 2 bases to trimming and J lost 7 bases; unmatched junction nucleotides: 7. The CDR3 reads CASSLIPGDSGYTF. The CDR3 DNA, read in part, is TGTGCCAGCAGCTTAATCCCAGGGGACAGTGGC.

This clone was seen at least ten times. The read is 3 residues too short to cover the CDR3 end, so that end is filled in from the germline J gene. The chain joins TRBV7-3 to TRBJ1-1; 8 nucleotides match TRBD1. Trimming took 1 base from V and 6 from J; bases not matched to a gene: 4. Per germline, CDR1 SGHTA and CDR2 FQGTGA. CDR3 length: 14 residues. Incomplete CDR3 DNA: TGTGCCAGCAGCTTAAATGCAGGGGGCCCTGAA. Translation gives CASSLNAGGPE. The entire CDR3 protein reads CASSLNAGGPEAFF.

This clone was found many times. The CDR3 extends 3 residues past the end of the read, so its final part is completed from the germline J gene. The chain links TRBV7-3 to TRBJ2-1; 7 nucleotides match TRBD2. The CDR3 consists of 15 residues. Germline-derived CDR1 and CDR2 are SGHTA and FQGTGA. V shed 3 bases and J 4 bases; nucleotides not matched to a gene: 6. The CDR3 bases that were read are TGTGCCAGCAGCTTGGCGGGAGAAATTTACAATGAG. Encoded protein: CASSLAGEIYNE. The complete CDR3 sequence is CASSLAGEIYNEQFF.

This clone appeared many times. The DNA ends 3 residues before the CDR3 does, and the rest of the CDR3 is filled in from the germline J gene. The genes are TRBV29-1 and TRBJ1-1; TRBD1 matches 7 bases. J was trimmed by 1 base and V by 8 bases; bases with no gene match: 10. Germline CDR1 and CDR2: SQVTM and ANQGSEA. The CDR3 loop spans 14 amino acids. The CDR3 sequence is CSSGRGTANTEAFF. Incomplete CDR3 DNA: TGCAGCTCCGGGAGAGGGACAGCGAACACTGAA.

This clone was counted many times. The sequenced fragment ends 3 residues before the CDR3 boundary, so the rest is inferred from the germline J gene. The chain uses TRBV29-1 and TRBJ2-5, with 8 bases fitting TRBD1. The length of the CDR3 is 15 residues. The germline CDR1 and CDR2 sequences are SQVTM and ANQGSEA. The trim removed 2 bases at V and 5 bases at J, leaving 10 bases unmatched. This chain's CDR3 is CSVERTGTSQETQYF. The CDR3 bases that were read are TGCAGCGTTGAAAGGACAGGGACATCCCAGGAGACC.

This clone occurred many times. The read terminates 3 residues ahead of where the CDR3 ends, so the germline J gene completes it. J is TRBJ2-7 and V is TRBV30; 9 bases agree with TRBD1. The CDR3 sequence is 14 residues long. The J segment lost 4 bases and the V segment lost 2 bases, leaving 6 bases of the junction unmatched. Germline CDR1 is GTSNPN and CDR2 is SVGIG (reference sequence). The CDR3 reads CAWSPDRGLYEQYF. The CDR3 DNA, read in part, is TGTGCCTGGAGTCCGGACAGGGGACTTTACGAG.

This clone was seen more than once but under ten times. From the germline J gene comes the end of the CDR3, since the read stops 3 residues before it. V and J are TRBV18 and TRBJ2-5; 9 bases align to TRBD2. Germline values: CDR1 KGHSH, CDR2 LQKENI. The ends lost 5 bases at V and 3 bases at J; junction bases unmatched: 4. The CDR3 is made up of 14 amino acids. CDR3 protein: CASSSRLAEETQYF. The sequenced CDR3 bases are TGTGCCAGCTCATCCCGACTAGCGGAAGAGACC.

This clone was seen repeatedly, ten times or more. The read terminates 3 residues before the CDR3 end, so the remaining end is supplied by the germline J gene. V usage is TRBV11-2 and J usage is TRBJ1-1; D unresolved. The germline gives CDR1 SGHAT, CDR2 FQNNGV. The CDR3 spans 13 residues. The V end was cut by 3 bases, the J end by 1 base, with 6 bases between. CDR3 DNA (partial): TGTGCCAGCAGCTTTCGACAGAACACTGAA. Its protein product is CASSFRQNTE. The whole CDR3 sequence reads CASSFRQNTEAFF.

As concerns this clone: Other DNA sequences of this sample code for an identical CDR3. CDR3 DNA, as far as it was read: TGCAGCGTTGAAGAAGGCTATGGC. Its translation: CSVEEGYG. The full CDR3 protein is CSVEEGYGYTF. The chain joins TRBV29-1 to TRBJ1-2; D is unresolved. The read ends 3 residues shy of where the CDR3 ends; the end is completed using the germline J gene. Germline-derived CDR1 and CDR2 are SQVTM and ANQGSEA. The CDR3 is made up of 11 amino acids. V shed 0 bases and J shed 4 bases, with 3 bases lying between them.

The sample holds many counts of this clone. Coverage ceases 3 residues before the CDR3 finishes, and the germline J gene fills in the end. The V and J genes are TRBV20-1 and TRBJ1-2, with D possibly TRBD1 on 5 matching bases. Germline V gives CDR1 DFQATT, CDR2 SNEGSKA (reference sequence). The CDR3 consists of 15 residues. V was cut by 0 bases and J by 4 bases, with 15 bases left in between. The CDR3 loop is CSARDREQGSYGYTF. Incomplete CDR3 DNA: TGCAGTGCTAGAGATCGAGAGCAGGGTAGCTATGGC.

This clone has at least ten counts. The junction departs from the called germline gene at one end, perhaps through a read error. Sequencing ends 3 residues short of the CDR3 end; the germline J gene provides the rest. V and J are TRBV4-2 and TRBJ2-2; D is tentatively TRBD1 or TRBD2 (6 bases each). This CDR3 is built from 16 residues. Germline values: CDR1 LGHNA, CDR2 YNFKEQ. CDR3 amino acids: CASSQEGGIGFGELFF. The DNA read from the CDR3 is TGCGCCAGCAGCCAAGAGGGGGGAATAGGTTTCGGGGAG.

This clone appeared many times. Incomplete CDR3 DNA: TGTGCCAGCAGCCGAGCGGGGGCTAGCACAGATACG. It codes for CASSRAGASTDT. The whole CDR3 protein reads CASSRAGASTDTQYF. This sequence joins TRBV7-2 and TRBJ2-3; 8 nucleotides agree with TRBD2. The CDR3 is cut off 3 residues early in the read; its end comes from the germline J gene. The CDR3 runs 15 residues. The germline V gene has CDR1 SGHTA and CDR2 FQGNSA. V shed 5 bases, J shed 0 bases, and the junction held 4 bases outside the gene matches.

This clone has at least ten counts. The read is 3 residues too short to cover the CDR3 end, so that end is filled in from the germline J gene. This chain joins TRBV7-3 and TRBJ2-5, with D unclear. CDR1 and CDR2 (germline): SGHTA, FQGTGA. The CDR3 consists of 13 residues. The V end was cut by 5 bases, the J end by 5 bases, with 12 bases between. The covered CDR3 bases are TGTGCCAGCAGCCTGAGGCCCCATGAGACC. It encodes CASSLRPHET. The whole CDR3 sequence is CASSLRPHETQYF.